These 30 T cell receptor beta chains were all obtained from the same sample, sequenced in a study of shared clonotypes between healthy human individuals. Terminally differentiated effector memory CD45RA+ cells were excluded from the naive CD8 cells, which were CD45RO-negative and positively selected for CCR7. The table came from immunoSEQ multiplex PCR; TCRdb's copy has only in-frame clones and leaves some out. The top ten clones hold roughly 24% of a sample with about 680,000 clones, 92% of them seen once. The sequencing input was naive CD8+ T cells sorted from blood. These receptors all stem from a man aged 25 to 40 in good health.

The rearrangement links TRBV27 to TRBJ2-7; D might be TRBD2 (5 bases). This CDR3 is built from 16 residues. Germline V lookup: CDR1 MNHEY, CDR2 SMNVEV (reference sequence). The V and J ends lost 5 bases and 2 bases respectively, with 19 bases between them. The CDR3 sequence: CASSPRGEGGAYEQYF. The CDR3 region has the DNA TGTGCCAGCAGTCCCCGGGGTGAGGGTGGGGCCTACGAGCAGTACTTC.

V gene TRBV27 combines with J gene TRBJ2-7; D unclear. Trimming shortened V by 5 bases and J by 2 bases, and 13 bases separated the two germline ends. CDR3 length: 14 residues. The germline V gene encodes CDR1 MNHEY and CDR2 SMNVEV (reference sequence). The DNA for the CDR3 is TGTGCCAGCAGTGCGAACGGACGGCCCTACGAGCAGTACTTC. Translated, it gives CASSANGRPYEQYF.

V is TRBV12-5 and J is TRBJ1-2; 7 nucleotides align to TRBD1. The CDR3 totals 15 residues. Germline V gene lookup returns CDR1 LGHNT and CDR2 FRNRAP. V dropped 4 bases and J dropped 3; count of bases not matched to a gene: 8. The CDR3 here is CASGSGQTMDYGYTF. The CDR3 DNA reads TGTGCTAGTGGTTCGGGACAGACGATGGACTATGGCTACACCTTC.

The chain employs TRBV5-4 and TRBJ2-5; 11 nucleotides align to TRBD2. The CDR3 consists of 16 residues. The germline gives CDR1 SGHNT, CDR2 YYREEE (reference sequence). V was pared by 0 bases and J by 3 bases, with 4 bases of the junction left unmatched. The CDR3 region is CASSLVLTSGKETQYF. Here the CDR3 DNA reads TGTGCCAGCAGCTTGGTATTGACTAGCGGGAAAGAGACCCAGTACTTC.

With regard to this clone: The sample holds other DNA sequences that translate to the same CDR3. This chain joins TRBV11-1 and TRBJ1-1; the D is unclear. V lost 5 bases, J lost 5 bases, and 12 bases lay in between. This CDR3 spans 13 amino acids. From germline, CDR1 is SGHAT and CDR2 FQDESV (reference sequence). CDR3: CASSLGPRTEAFF. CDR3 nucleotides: TGTGCCAGCAGCCTGGGTCCGAGGACTGAAGCTTTCTTT. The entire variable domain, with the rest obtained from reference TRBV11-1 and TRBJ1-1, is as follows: EAEVAQSPRYKITEKSQAVAFWCDPISGHATLYWYRQILGQGPELLVQFQDESVVDDSQLPKDRFSAERLKGVDSTLKIQPAELGDSAMYLCASSLGPRTEAFFGQGTRLTVV.

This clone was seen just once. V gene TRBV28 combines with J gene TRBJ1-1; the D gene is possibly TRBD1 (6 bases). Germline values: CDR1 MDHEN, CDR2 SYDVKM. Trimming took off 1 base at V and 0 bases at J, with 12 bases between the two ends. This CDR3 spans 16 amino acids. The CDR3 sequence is CASSLSTGFMNTEAFF. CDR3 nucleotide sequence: TGTGCCAGCAGTTTATCTACAGGGTTCATGAACACTGAAGCTTTCTTT.

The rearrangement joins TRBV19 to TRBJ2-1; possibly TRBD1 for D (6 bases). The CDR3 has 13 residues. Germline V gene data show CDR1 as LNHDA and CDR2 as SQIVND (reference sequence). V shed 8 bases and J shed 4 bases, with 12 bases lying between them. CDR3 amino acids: CASGTPGYNEQFF. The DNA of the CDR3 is TGTGCCAGTGGGACACCCGGGTACAATGAGCAGTTCTTC. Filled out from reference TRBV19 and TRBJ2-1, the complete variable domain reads DGGITQSPKYLFRKEGQNVTLSCEQNLNHDAMYWYRQDPGQGLRLIYYSQIVNDFQKGDIAEGYSVSREKKESFPLTVTSAQKNPTAFYLCASGTPGYNEQFFGPGTRLTVL.

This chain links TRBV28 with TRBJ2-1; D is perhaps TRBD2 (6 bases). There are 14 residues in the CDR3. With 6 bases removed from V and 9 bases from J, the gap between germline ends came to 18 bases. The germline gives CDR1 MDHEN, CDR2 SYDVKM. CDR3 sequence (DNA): TGTGCCAGCAGGCTAGCCCTCGGGGGAAGTGAGCAGTTCTTC. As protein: CASRLALGGSEQFF.

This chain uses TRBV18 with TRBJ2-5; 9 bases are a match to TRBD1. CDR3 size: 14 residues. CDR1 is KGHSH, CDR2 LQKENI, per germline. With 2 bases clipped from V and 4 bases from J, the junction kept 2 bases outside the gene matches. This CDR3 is CASSPTGGTETQYF. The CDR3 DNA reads TGTGCCAGCTCACCAACAGGGGGCACAGAGACCCAGTACTTC.

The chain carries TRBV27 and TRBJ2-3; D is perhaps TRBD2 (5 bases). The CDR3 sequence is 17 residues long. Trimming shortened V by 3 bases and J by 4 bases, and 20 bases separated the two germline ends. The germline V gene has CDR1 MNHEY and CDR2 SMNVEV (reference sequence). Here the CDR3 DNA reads TGTGCCAGCAGTTTCATTGCGGCTAGCTCTGGCCCAGATACGCAGTATTTT. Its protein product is CASSFIAASSGPDTQYF.

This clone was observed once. The DNA of the CDR3 is TGTGCCAGCAGTTCCACAGGAGATGAAAAACTGTTTTTT. This gives the protein CASSSTGDEKLFF. The genes are TRBV25-1 and TRBJ1-4, with D possibly being TRBD1 (5 bases). Per the germline V gene, CDR1 is MGHDK and CDR2 is SYGVNS. The ends were cut back, 5 bases at V and 6 bases at J, with 10 bases in the middle. The CDR3 sequence is 13 residues long.

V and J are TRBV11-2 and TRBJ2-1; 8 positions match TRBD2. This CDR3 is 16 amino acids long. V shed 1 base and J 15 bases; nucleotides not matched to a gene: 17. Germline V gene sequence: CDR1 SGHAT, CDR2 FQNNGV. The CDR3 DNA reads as TGTGCCAGCAGCTTAGCAGGTCGGACTAGCCTCCCCCTGCCGTTCTTC. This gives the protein CASSLAGRTSLPLPFF.

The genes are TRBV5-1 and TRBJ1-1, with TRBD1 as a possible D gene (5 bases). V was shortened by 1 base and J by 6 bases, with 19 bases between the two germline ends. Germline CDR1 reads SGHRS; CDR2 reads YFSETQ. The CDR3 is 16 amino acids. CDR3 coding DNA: TGCGCCAGCAGCTTGAGTTACCCAACTCAGGGAGCTGAAGCTTTCTTT. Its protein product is CASSLSYPTQGAEAFF.

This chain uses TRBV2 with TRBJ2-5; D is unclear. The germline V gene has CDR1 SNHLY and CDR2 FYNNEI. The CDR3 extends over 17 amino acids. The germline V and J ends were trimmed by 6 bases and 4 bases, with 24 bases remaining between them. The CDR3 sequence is CASRSTATYSFIETQYF. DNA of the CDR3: TGTGCCAGCAGAAGCACTGCCACGTATTCATTTATAGAGACCCAGTACTTC.

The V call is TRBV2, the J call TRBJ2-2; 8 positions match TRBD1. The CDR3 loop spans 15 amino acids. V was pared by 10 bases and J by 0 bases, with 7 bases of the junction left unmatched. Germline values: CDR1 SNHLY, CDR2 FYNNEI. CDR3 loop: CATLGQGANTGELFF. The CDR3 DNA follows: TGTGCCACCCTCGGACAGGGTGCGAACACCGGGGAGCTGTTTTTT. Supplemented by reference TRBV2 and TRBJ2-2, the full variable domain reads EPEVTQTPSHQVTQMGQEVILRCVPISNHLYFYWYRQILGQKVEFLVSFYNNEISEKSEIFDDQFSVERPDGSNFTLKIRSTKLEDSAMYFCATLGQGANTGELFFGEGSRLTVL.

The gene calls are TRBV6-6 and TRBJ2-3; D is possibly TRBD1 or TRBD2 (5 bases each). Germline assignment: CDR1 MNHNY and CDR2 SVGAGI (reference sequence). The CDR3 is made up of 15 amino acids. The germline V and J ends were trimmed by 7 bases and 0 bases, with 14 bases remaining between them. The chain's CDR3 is CASINRDLSTDTQYF. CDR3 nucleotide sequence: TGTGCCAGCATCAACCGGGACCTGAGCACAGATACGCAGTATTTT.

The CDR3 spells CASSVDSGKQFF. CDR3 in DNA: TGTGCCAGCAGCGTAGATAGCGGCAAGCAGTTCTTC. The V and J genes are TRBV9 and TRBJ2-1; D is possibly TRBD2 (6 bases). Trimming left V 0 bases short and J 11 bases short, with 9 bases between. This CDR3 spans 12 amino acids. Germline-derived CDR1 and CDR2 are SGDLS and YYNGEE.

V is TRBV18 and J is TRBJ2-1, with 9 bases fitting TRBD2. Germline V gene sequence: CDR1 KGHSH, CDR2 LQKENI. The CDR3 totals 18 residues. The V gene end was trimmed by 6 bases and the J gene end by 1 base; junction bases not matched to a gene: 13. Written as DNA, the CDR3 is TGTGCCAGCTCCTCCCCCAGGGGGAGCGGGAGGTCCTACAATGAGCAGTTCTTC. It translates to CASSSPRGSGRSYNEQFF.

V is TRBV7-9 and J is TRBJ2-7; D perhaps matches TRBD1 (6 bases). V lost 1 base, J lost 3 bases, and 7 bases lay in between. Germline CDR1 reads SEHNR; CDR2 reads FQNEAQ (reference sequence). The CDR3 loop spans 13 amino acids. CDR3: CASSLGQDYEQYF. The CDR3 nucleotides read TGTGCCAGCAGCTTAGGACAGGACTACGAGCAGTACTTC.

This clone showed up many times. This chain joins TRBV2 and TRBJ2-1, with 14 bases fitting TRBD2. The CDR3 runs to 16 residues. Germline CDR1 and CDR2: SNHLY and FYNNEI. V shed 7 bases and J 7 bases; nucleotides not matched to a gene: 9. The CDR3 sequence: CASMMRLAGGGNEQFF. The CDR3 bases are TGTGCCAGCATGATGCGACTAGCGGGAGGGGGGAATGAGCAGTTCTTC.

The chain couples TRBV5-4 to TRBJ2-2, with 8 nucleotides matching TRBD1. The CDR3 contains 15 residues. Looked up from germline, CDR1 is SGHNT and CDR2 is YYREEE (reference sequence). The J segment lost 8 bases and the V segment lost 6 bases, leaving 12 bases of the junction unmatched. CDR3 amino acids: CASTPGGAGLGELFF. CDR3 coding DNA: TGTGCCAGCACCCCAGGGGGCGCAGGTTTAGGGGAGCTGTTTTTT.

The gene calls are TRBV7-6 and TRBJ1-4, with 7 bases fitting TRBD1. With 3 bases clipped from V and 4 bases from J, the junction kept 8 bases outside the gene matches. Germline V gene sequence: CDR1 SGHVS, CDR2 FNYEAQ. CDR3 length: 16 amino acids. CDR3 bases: TGTGCCAGCAGCTTCGATACACAGGGGCTTAATGAAAAACTGTTTTTT. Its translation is CASSFDTQGLNEKLFF.

CDR3: CASSLRWGNTGELFF. In nucleotides, the CDR3 is TGTGCCAGCAGCCTCCGGTGGGGGAACACCGGGGAGCTGTTTTTT. The chain recombines TRBV14 with TRBJ2-2; D not certain. The V gene's germline CDR1 is SGHDN and CDR2 FVKESK. The CDR3 loop spans 15 amino acids. The V end lost 4 bases, the J end lost 1 base, and 10 bases lay between the germline ends.

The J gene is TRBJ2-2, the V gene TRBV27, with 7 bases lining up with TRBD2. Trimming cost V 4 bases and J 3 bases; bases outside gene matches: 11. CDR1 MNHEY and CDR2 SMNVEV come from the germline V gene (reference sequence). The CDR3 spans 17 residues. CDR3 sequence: CASSSGLVGIYTGELFF. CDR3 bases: TGTGCCAGCAGTTCAGGACTAGTCGGTATCTACACCGGGGAGCTGTTTTTT.

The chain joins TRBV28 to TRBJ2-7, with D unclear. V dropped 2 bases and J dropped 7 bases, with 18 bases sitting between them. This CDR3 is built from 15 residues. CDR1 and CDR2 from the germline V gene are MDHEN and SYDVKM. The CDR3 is CASSLRSDAWGEQYF. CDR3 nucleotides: TGTGCCAGCAGTTTAAGGTCCGATGCCTGGGGTGAGCAGTACTTC. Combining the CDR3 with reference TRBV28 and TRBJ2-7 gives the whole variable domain DVKVTQSSRYLVKRTGEKVFLECVQDMDHENMFWYRQDPGLGLRLIYFSYDVKMKEKGDIPEGYSVSREKKERFSLILESASTNQTSMYLCASSLRSDAWGEQYFGPGTRLTVT.

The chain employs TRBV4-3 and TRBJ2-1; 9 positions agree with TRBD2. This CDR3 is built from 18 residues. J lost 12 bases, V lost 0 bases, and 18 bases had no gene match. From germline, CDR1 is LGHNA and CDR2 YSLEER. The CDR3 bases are TGCGCCAGCAGCCAAGAATCTCCGCTTGGCGGACTAGCGATTGGGCAGTTCTTC. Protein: CASSQESPLGGLAIGQFF.

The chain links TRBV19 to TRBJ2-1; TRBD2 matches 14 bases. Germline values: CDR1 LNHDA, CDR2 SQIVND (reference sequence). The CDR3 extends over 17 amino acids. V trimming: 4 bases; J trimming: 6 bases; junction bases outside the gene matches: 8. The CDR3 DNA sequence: TGTGCCAGTAGTAAGGGACTAGCGGGAGTGTTAGCCAATGAGCAGTTCTTC. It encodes CASSKGLAGVLANEQFF.

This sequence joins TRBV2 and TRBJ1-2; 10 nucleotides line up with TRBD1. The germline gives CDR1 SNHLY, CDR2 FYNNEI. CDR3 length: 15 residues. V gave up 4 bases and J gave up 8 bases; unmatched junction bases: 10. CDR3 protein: CASSATRDRGGGYTF. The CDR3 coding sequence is TGTGCCAGCAGTGCCACACGGGACAGGGGAGGGGGCTACACCTTC.

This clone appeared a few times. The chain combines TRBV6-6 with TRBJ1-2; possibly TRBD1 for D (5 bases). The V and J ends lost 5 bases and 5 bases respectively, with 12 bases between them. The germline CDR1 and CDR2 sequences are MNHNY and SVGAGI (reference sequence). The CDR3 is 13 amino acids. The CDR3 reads CASSLGPYYGYTF. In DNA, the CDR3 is TGTGCCAGCAGTCTGGGACCCTATTATGGCTACACCTTC.

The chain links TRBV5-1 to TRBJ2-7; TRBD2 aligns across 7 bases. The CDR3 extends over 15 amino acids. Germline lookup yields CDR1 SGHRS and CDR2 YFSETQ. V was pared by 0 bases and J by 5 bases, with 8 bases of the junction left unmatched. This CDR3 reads CASSLVWEGGDEQYF. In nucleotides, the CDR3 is TGCGCCAGCAGCTTGGTATGGGAGGGTGGCGACGAGCAGTACTTC.